Listed here is a single T cell receptor (beta chain). This clone was seen once. Its antigen has not been determined. Within one base of it there is no much larger clone, and no base qualities were kept. This sample is drawn from a study of technical replicates of blood from several donors (dated by TCRdb to about 2017). Library preparation was by the immunoSEQ multiplex PCR assay. Here the immuneACCESS table is served through TCRdb, limited to in-frame sequences with V and J called. Missing clones are a known gap in these copies; in checked studies unresolved V genes cover under half, and the rest lacks a known reason. This sample gives 70,000 to 80,000 clones in total; roughly 90% of them show up just once. The leading ten clones occupy around 0.42% of the sample. This TCR was sampled from a human donor in good health. The specimen was T cells isolated from PBMCs.

CDR3 region: CASSSRGSAGPQHF. Read as DNA, the sequence is TGTGCCAGTAGTTCCAGGGGATCCGCAGGGCCCCAGCATTTT. Recombination joined TRBV19 with TRBJ1-5; the best D guess is TRBD1, with 6 bases matching. V gives up 5 bases and J gives up 9 bases, and the segment between their germline ends measures 17 bases. From the cysteine up to the phenylalanine, the CDR3 has a length of 14 residues. Solely the CDR3 DNA is kept, with 42 bases framed from the first base. Sequences LNHDA (CDR1) and SQIVND (CDR2) are obtained from the germline V gene (reference sequence). With the rest looked up from the reference TRBV19 and TRBJ1-5 genes rather than sequenced, the full variable domain is DGGITQSPKYLFRKEGQNVTLSCEQNLNHDAMYWYRQDPGQGLRLIYYSQIVNDFQKGDIAEGYSVSREKKESFPLTVTSAQKNPTAFYLCASSSRGSAGPQHFGDGTRLSIL.